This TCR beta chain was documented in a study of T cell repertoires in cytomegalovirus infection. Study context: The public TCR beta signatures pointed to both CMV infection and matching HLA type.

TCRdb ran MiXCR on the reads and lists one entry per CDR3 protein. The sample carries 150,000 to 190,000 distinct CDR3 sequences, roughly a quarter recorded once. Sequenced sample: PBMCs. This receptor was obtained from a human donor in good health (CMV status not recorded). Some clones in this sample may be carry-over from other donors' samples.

As DNA, the CDR3 is TGCGCCATCTACAGGGGGACGGAAGAGACCCAGTACTTC. This codes for CAIYRGTEETQYF. The V gene is TRBV23-1, the J gene TRBJ2-5; 8 nucleotides line up with TRBD1. TRBV23-1 is an open reading frame, and its role is uncertain. The CDR3 totals 13 residues. J lost 3 bases, V lost 10 bases, and 7 bases had no gene match.